This T cell receptor (beta chain) was observed in a study of cytomegalovirus exposure and HLA in healthy donors. Primers for the PCR totalled 60 Vbeta and 13 Jbeta. TCRdb's copy holds only in-frame clones and misses some; the assay was immunoSEQ multiplex PCR. This repertoire comprises approximately 120,000 clones; its ten largest clones make up less than 3%. General study findings and limits: Most TCR beta V segments were productive about 90% or about 30% of the time in an earlier analysis.

Comments on this clone: Antigen unknown.

V gave up 4 bases and J gave up 1 base, with 17 bases separating them. In germline, CDR1 is MDHEN, CDR2 SYDVKM. The CDR3 runs to 16 residues. The specimen was PBMCs. The chain links TRBV28 to TRBJ2-7; TRBD2 might be the D (5 bases). The sequence was obtained from a man aged 25-40 years in good health and CMV-seronegative. DNA of the CDR3: TGTGCCAGCAGTTCCCCGGACTCGAACCTGTCCTACGAGCAGTACTTC. Protein product: CASSSPDSNLSYEQYF.